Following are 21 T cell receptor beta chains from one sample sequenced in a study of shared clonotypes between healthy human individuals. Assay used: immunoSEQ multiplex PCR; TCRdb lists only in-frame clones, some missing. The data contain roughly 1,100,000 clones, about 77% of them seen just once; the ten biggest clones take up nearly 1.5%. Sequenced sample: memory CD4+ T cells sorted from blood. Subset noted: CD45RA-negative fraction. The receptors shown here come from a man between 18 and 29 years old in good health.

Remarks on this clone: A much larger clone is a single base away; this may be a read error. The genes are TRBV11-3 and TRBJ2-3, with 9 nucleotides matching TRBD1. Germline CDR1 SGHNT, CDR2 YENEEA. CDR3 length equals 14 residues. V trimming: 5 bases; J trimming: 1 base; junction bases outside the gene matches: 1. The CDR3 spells CASSRDRGTDTQYF. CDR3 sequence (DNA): TGTGCCAGCAGCCGGGACAGGGGCACAGATACGCAGTATTTT.

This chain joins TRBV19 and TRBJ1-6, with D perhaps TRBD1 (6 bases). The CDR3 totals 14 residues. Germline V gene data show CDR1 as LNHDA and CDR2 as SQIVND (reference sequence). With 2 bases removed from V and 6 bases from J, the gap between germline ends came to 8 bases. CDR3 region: CASSIPGANSPLHF. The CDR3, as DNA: TGTGCCAGTAGTATACCGGGGGCTAATTCACCCCTCCACTTT. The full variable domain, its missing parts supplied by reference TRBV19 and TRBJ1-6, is DGGITQSPKYLFRKEGQNVTLSCEQNLNHDAMYWYRQDPGQGLRLIYYSQIVNDFQKGDIAEGYSVSREKKESFPLTVTSAQKNPTAFYLCASSIPGANSPLHFGNGTRLTVT.

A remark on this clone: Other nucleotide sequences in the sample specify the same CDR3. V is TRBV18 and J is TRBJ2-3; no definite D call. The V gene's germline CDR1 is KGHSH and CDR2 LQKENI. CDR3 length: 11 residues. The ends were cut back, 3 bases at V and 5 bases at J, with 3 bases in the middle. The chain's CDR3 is CASSPGDTQYF. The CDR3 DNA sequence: TGTGCCAGCTCACCGGGAGATACGCAGTATTTT.

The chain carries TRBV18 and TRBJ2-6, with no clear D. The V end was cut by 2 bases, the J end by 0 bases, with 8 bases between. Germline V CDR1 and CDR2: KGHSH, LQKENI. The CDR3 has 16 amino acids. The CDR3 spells CASSPVKASGANVLTF. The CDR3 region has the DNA TGTGCCAGCTCACCAGTCAAAGCCTCTGGGGCCAACGTCCTGACTTTC.

The CDR3 DNA reads as TGTGCCATTGGTAAGCGGGAAAGCTCTGGGGCCAACGTCCTGACTTTC. Translated, it gives CAIGKRESSGANVLTF. The chain recombines TRBV10-3 with TRBJ2-6; TRBD2 aligns across 7 bases. CDR1 and CDR2 from the germline V gene are ENHRY and SYGVKD. J lost 0 bases, V lost 9 bases, and 8 bases had no gene match. The CDR3 has 16 amino acids.

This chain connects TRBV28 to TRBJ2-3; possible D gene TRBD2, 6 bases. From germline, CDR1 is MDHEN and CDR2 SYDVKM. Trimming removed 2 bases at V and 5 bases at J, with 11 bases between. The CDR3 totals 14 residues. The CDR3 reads CASSLREREDTQYF. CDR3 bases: TGTGCCAGCAGTTTACGGGAGAGGGAAGATACGCAGTATTTT.

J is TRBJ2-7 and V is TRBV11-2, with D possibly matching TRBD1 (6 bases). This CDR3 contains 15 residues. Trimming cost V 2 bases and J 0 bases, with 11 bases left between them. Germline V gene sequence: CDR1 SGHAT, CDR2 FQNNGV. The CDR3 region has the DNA TGTGCCAGCAGCTTAACTGGGGGCATCTCCTACGAGCAGTACTTC. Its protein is CASSLTGGISYEQYF.

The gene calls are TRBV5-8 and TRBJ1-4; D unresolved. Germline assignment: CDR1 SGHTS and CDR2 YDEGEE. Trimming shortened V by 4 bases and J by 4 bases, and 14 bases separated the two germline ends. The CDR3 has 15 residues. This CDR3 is CASSLVLASNEKLFF. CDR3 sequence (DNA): TGTGCCAGCAGCCTGGTCTTGGCCAGTAATGAAAAACTGTTTTTT. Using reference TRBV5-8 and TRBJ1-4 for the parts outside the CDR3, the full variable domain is EAGVTQSPTHLIKTRGQQATLRCSPISGHTSVYWYQQALGLGLQFLLWYDEGEERNRGNFPPRFSGRQFPNYSSELNVNALELEDSALYLCASSLVLASNEKLFFGSGTQLSVL.

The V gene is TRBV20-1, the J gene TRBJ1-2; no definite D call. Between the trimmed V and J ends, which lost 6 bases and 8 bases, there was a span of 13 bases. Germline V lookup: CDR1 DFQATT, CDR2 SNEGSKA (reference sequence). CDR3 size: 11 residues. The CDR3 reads CSAKEEGGYTF. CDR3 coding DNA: TGCAGTGCCAAAGAAGAGGGCGGCTACACCTTC.

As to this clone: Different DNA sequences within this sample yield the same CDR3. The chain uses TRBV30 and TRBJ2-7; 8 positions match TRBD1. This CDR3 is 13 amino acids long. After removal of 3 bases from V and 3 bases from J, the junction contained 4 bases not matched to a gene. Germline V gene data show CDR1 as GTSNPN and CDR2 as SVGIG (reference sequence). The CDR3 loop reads CAWSRTGSYEQYF. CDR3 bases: TGTGCCTGGAGCCGGACAGGGAGCTACGAGCAGTACTTC.

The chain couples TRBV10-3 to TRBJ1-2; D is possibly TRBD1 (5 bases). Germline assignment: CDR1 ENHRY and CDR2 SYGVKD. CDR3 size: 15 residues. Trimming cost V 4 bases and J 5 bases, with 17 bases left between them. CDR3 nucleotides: TGTGCCATCAGTGGGAAGCAGGGAAAGGATTATGGCTACACCTTC. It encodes CAISGKQGKDYGYTF.

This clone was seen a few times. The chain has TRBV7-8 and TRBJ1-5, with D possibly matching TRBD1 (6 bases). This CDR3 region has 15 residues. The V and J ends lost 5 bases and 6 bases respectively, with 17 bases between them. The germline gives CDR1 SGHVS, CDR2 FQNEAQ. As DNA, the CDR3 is TGTGCCAGCAGCGCACAAACAGGGTCGGGTCAGCCCCAGCATTTT. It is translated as CASSAQTGSGQPQHF.

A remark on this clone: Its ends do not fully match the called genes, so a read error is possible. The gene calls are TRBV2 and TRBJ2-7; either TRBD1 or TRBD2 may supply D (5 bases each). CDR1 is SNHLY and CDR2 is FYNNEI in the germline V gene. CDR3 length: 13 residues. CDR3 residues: CASSGGPSSEQYF. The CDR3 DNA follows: TGTGCCAGCAGTGGGGGACCATCCTCCGAGCAGTACTTC.

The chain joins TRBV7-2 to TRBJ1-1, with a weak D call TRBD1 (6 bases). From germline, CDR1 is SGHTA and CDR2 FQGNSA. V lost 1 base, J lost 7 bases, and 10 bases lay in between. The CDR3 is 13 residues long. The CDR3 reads CASSLGIRGEAFF. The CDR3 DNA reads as TGTGCCAGCAGCTTAGGTATCAGGGGTGAAGCTTTCTTT.

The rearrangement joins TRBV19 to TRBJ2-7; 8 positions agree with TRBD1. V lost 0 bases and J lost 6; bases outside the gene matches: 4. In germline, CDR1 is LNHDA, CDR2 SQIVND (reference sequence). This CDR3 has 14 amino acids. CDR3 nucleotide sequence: TGTGCCAGTAGTATAGATCTCGACAGGGGCGAGCAGTACTTC. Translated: CASSIDLDRGEQYF. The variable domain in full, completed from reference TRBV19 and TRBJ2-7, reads DGGITQSPKYLFRKEGQNVTLSCEQNLNHDAMYWYRQDPGQGLRLIYYSQIVNDFQKGDIAEGYSVSREKKESFPLTVTSAQKNPTAFYLCASSIDLDRGEQYFGPGTRLTVT.

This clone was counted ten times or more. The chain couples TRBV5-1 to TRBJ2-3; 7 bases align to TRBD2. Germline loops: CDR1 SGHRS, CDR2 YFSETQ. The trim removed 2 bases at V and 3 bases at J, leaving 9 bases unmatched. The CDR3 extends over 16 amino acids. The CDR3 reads CASSLGLEYHTDTQYF. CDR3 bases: TGCGCCAGCAGCTTAGGACTAGAATATCATACAGATACGCAGTATTTT.

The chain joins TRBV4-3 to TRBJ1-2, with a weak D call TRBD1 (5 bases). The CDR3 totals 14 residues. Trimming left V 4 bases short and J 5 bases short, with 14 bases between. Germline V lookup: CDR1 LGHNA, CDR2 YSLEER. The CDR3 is CASSPTDHSYGYTF. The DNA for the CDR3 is TGCGCCAGCAGCCCGACAGACCATTCGTATGGCTACACCTTC.

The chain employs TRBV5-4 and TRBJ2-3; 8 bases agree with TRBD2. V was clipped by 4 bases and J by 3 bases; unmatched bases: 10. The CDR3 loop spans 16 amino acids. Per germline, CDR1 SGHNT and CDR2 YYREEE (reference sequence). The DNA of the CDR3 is TGTGCCAGCAGCCGGTCGGCGGGAGGTGGGACAGATACGCAGTATTTT. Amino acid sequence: CASSRSAGGGTDTQYF. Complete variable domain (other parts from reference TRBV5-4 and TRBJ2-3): ETGVTQSPTHLIKTRGQQVTLRCSSQSGHNTVSWYQQALGQGPQFIFQYYREEENGRGNFPPRFSGLQFPNYSSELNVNALELDDSALYLCASSRSAGGGTDTQYFGPGTRLTVL.

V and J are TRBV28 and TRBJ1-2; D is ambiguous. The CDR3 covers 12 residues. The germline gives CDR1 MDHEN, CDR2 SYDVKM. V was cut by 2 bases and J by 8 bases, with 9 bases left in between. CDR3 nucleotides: TGTGCCAGCAGTTTAAAGGGAAAAGGCTACACCTTC. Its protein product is CASSLKGKGYTF.

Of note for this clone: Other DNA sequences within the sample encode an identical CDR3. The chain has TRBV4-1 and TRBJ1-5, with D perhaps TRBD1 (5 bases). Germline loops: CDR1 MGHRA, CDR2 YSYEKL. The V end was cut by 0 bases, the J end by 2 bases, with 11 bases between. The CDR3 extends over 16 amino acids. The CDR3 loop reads CASSQEGGRGNQPQHF. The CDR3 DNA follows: TGCGCCAGCAGCCAAGAAGGAGGCAGGGGCAATCAGCCCCAGCATTTT.

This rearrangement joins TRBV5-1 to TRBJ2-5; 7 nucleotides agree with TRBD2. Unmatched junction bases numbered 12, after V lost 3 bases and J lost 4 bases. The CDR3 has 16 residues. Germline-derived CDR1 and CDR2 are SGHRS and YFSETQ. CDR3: CASSYSGTSGGETQYF. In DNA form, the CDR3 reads TGCGCCAGCAGCTACTCCGGGACGTCGGGGGGAGAGACCCAGTACTTC.